The subject of this entry is one T cell receptor (beta chain). Antigen specificity is unknown. Measured with immunoSEQ multiplex PCR; TCRdb has only the in-frame clones, and not every one. The sample shows 600,000 or so clones, approximately 95% of them seen only once. In the naive CD8 group, cells lacked CD45RO and were positively selected for CCR7, so terminally differentiated effector memory CD45RA+ cells were left out. All donors were Caucasian adults living in Nashville, Tennessee. This CDR3 spans 16 amino acids. V gave up 5 bases and J gave up 2 bases, with 18 bases separating them. Germline V lookup: CDR1 MDHEN, CDR2 SYDVKM. This specimen comes from a study of shared clonotypes between healthy human individuals. Overall study: Researchers assigned three CD4 naive, three CD4 memory, two CD8 naive and one CD8 memory plate to each donor. Whole-study findings and limits: Only blood underwent sampling, and tissue repertoires likely differ.

The chain couples TRBV28 to TRBJ1-1; D perhaps matches TRBD1 (6 bases). This receptor was obtained from a woman aged 25 to 39 in good health. Material for sequencing was naive CD8+ T cells sorted from blood. The CDR3: CASSPGQRGPNTEAFF. In DNA form, the CDR3 reads TGTGCCAGCAGTCCCGGACAGCGGGGGCCTAACACTGAAGCTTTCTTT.